This TCR beta chain is drawn from a study of OX40 agonist ivuxolimab in advanced cancers. Study as a whole: The study gave patients intravenous ivuxolimab at 0.01 to 10 mg/kg every 2 weeks. With a range of about 23 to 90, age averaged approximately 60 years, and 70% to 85% were male. General study results and limits: Partial responders treated at 0.1-3.0 mg/kg exhibited clonal expansion among the lowest measured.

V dropped 6 bases and J dropped 0 bases, with 12 bases sitting between them. This CDR3 is 16 amino acids long. CDR1 LNHDA and CDR2 SQIVND come from the germline V gene (reference sequence). Repertoires were generated with immunoSEQ multiplex PCR, while TCRdb's copy carries only in-frame clones and drops some. Of about 54,000 clones listed, more than 85% are singletons. A remark on this clone: The target antigen is unknown.

The source of this sequence is an adult with an advanced solid tumor such as melanoma, head and neck, liver or kidney cancer. V gene TRBV19 combines with J gene TRBJ1-6, with D possibly matching TRBD1 (5 bases). Sequencing used CD4+ or CD8+ T cells sorted from blood, obtained in a trial of the OX40 agonist ivuxolimab. The CDR3 nucleotides read TGTGCCAGTAGCAGTCGACAGAGCTCCTATAATTCACCCCTCCACTTT. As protein: CASSSRQSSYNSPLHF.